These T cell receptor beta chains were read from a single sample in a study of regulatory T cells in long-lasting Graves disease. TCRdb fed the multiplex PCR reads into MiXCR, producing one record per CDR3 protein. There are about 400,000 distinct CDR3 sequences in the sample; more than 20% occur only once, and roughly 20% lies in the top ten. Material: peripheral blood mononuclear cells (PBMCs), obtained when the disease was refractory, from a patient treated with antithyroid drugs. All receptors come from a female donor with Graves disease. Each CDR3 is given without its conserved first and last residue.

>TRBJ2-7|13|TRBV7-2
ASSSRSGTGDEQY
>TRBJ1-1|15|TRBV19
ASIQKGWGHLNTEAF
>TRBJ2-5|12|TRBV7-9
ASSFRQAQETQY
>TRBJ2-3|12|TRBV5-1
ASSRLDPRDTQY
>TRBJ2-6|15|TRBV20-1
SARDLREASGANVLT
>TRBJ2-5|14|TRBV29-1
SVGRRGGRARETQY
>TRBJ2-5|14|TRBV30
AWSVIPPSGQETQY
>TRBJ2-5|15|TRBV25-1
ASSEGIAGGYQETQY
>TRBJ1-1|11|TRBV6-1
ASSGGWSTEAF
>TRBJ1-1|13|TRBV15
ATSRVGTGRLEAF
>TRBJ2-5|15|TRBV7-6
ASSLAHGQPPDGTQY
>TRBJ2-5|12|TRBV3-1
ASSQDVGSETQY
>TRBJ2-2|16|TRBV6-2/TRBV6-3
ASSYSILAGGRTGELF
>TRBJ2-5|10|TRBV15
ATSRAGETQY
>.|11|TRBV10-2
ASRSTGSYEQY
>TRBJ1-2|10|TRBV5-1
ASSLGGEGYT
>TRBJ2-7|11|TRBV27
ASRREVTYEQY
>TRBJ2-5|11|TRBV11-2
ASSPWTGETRY
>TRBJ1-4|11|TRBV10-3
AISESWSEKLF
>TRBJ2-2|17|TRBV28
ASSSITTGLAGNTGELF
>TRBJ2-2|13|TRBV7-9
ASSFPRINTGELF
>TRBJ1-6|13|TRBV19
ASRSGGQGDSPLH
>TRBJ2-7|12|TRBV12-3/TRBV12-4
ASSLDVSLYEQY
>TRBJ2-1|12|TRBV28
ASSPGLDHNGQF
>TRBJ2-5|11|TRBV20-1
SAKLVVSETQY
>TRBJ2-2|14|TRBV12-3/TRBV12-4
ASSLIPELNTGELF
>TRBJ1-4|11|TRBV13
ASPGQGKEKLF
>TRBJ2-3|18|TRBV9
ASSVELAGPSWSSTDTQY
>TRBJ1-1|11|TRBV30
AWGRPKETEAF
>TRBJ2-1|14|TRBV28
ASSFQAPRAHNEQF
>TRBJ2-7|12|TRBV11-2
ASSPGSKVGEQY
>TRBJ2-3|13|TRBV3-1
ASRTAGTSTDTQY
>TRBJ1-1|12|TRBV6-1
ASSDWGLNTEAF